Shown below are 18 T cell receptor beta chains from a single sample sequenced in a study of T cell responses to AZD1222 COVID-19 vaccine. Here immunoSEQ multiplex PCR was the method, and the copy in TCRdb shows in-frame clones only, minus some. The repertoire consists of about 140,000 clones, with about 89% occurring once and the leading ten covering around 8%. The sample in question was peripheral blood, obtained 28 days after the second dose of the MenACWY control vaccine. All receptors come from an adult who received the MenACWY meningococcal vaccine as a control.

V gene TRBV27 combines with J gene TRBJ2-6; 11 positions agree with TRBD1. CDR1 is MNHEY, CDR2 SMNVEV, per germline (reference sequence). The CDR3 loop spans 15 amino acids. J lost 13 bases, V lost 8 bases, and 13 bases had no gene match. CDR3 protein: CASRDRDRGFQVLTF. For the CDR3, the DNA is TGTGCCAGCCGAGACCGGGACAGGGGGTTTCAGGTCCTGACTTTC.

The CDR3 region has the DNA TGCGCCAGCAGCTTGGTGTCGGTCGGAGTTCGGTTCTTC. It encodes CASSLVSVGVRFF. The chain carries TRBV5-1 and TRBJ2-1; D not resolved. V gave up 0 bases and J gave up 15 bases, with 16 bases separating them. The CDR3 totals 13 residues. Germline CDR1 reads SGHRS; CDR2 reads YFSETQ.

This clone was observed a handful of times. The genes are TRBV28 and TRBJ1-2, with unresolved D. V was trimmed by 2 bases and J by 3 bases, leaving 13 bases between them. This CDR3 spans 15 amino acids. Per germline, CDR1 MDHEN and CDR2 SYDVKM. DNA of the CDR3: TGTGCCAGCAGTTTAAGCGGGGTGCGGGACTATGGCTACACCTTC. This translates into CASSLSGVRDYGYTF.

The chain has TRBV19 and TRBJ2-5; D remains ambiguous. This CDR3 contains 11 residues. Germline assignment: CDR1 LNHDA and CDR2 SQIVND (reference sequence). The ends were cut back, 3 bases at V and 1 base at J, with 0 bases in the middle. The CDR3 nucleotides read TGTGCCAGTAGTATCCAAGAGACCCAGTACTTC. Residues: CASSIQETQYF.

The rearrangement joins TRBV9 to TRBJ2-7; TRBD1 is a possible D gene (5 bases). Germline V gives CDR1 SGDLS, CDR2 YYNGEE. The CDR3 runs to 15 residues. V lost 0 bases and J lost 4, with 14 bases in between. The CDR3 DNA follows: TGTGCCAGCAGCGTAGGAGTGGCAGGGCAGTACGAGCAGTACTTC. This sequence encodes CASSVGVAGQYEQYF.

The V gene is TRBV6-2 or TRBV6-3, the J gene TRBJ2-5; tentatively, D is TRBD1 (5 bases). V was pared by 5 bases and J by 5 bases, with 12 bases between. Per the germline V gene, CDR1 is MNHEY and CDR2 is SVGEGT. The CDR3 totals 13 residues. In DNA, the CDR3 is TGTGCCAGCAGTCCCAGGGTTATGGAGACCCAGTACTTC. Protein product: CASSPRVMETQYF.

The rearrangement joins TRBV5-1 to TRBJ2-1; 12 bases align to TRBD2. CDR1 is SGHRS and CDR2 is YFSETQ in the germline V gene. This CDR3 contains 15 residues. The trim removed 4 bases at V and 7 bases at J, leaving 6 bases unmatched. The CDR3 DNA follows: TGCGCCAGCAGCGCGACTAGCGGGAGTCGGAATGAGCAGTTCTTC. Translated, it gives CASSATSGSRNEQFF. Together with reference TRBV5-1 and TRBJ2-1, the CDR3 gives the full variable domain: KAGVTQTPRYLIKTRGQQVTLSCSPISGHRSVSWYQQTPGQGLQFLFEYFSETQRNKGNFPGRFSGRQFSNSRSEMNVSTLELGDSALYLCASSATSGSRNEQFFGPGTRLTVL.

This chain links TRBV4-3 with TRBJ1-1, with D hard to call. Trimming cost V 0 bases and J 4 bases, with 9 bases left between them. Per germline, CDR1 LGHNA and CDR2 YSLEER. This CDR3 spans 14 amino acids. The CDR3 DNA is TGCGCCAGCAGCCAAGAGCCCCGGACCACTGAAGCTTTCTTT. Protein sequence: CASSQEPRTTEAFF.

CDR3 coding DNA: TGTGCCAGCAGCTACGACAGGGCCCAAGAGACCCAGTACTTC. Amino acid sequence: CASSYDRAQETQYF. This chain connects TRBV6-6 to TRBJ2-5, with 7 positions matching TRBD1. V was pared by 6 bases and J by 1 base, with 5 bases of the junction left unmatched. In germline, CDR1 is MNHNY, CDR2 SVGAGI (reference sequence). CDR3 size: 14 residues.

To note about this clone: The identical CDR3 is also encoded by other nucleotide sequences in the sample. This sequence joins TRBV19 and TRBJ1-1, with D possibly matching TRBD1 (5 bases). Per the germline V gene, CDR1 is LNHDA and CDR2 is SQIVND (reference sequence). The CDR3 spans 12 residues. V shed 2 bases and J shed 5 bases, with 6 bases lying between them. Here the CDR3 reads CASSIQGTEAFF. CDR3 DNA: TGTGCCAGTAGTATACAGGGAACTGAAGCTTTCTTT.

The rearrangement uses TRBV7-3 and TRBJ2-1; TRBD2 might be the D (6 bases). The ends were cut back, 5 bases at V and 5 bases at J, with 10 bases in the middle. This CDR3 has 13 residues. Germline-derived CDR1 and CDR2 are SGHTA and FQGTGA. The CDR3 reads CASSAGTNNEQFF. The CDR3 DNA follows: TGTGCCAGCAGCGCGGGGACGAACAATGAGCAGTTCTTC.

This clone was picked up a small number of times. The chain is built from TRBV5-1 and TRBJ1-3; no firm D call. Per the germline V gene, CDR1 is SGHRS and CDR2 is YFSETQ. Trimming cost V 5 bases and J 0 bases, with 6 bases left between them. This CDR3 is 13 amino acids long. The CDR3 DNA is TGCGCCAGCAGTGTGAGCTCTGGAAACACCATATATTTT. As protein: CASSVSSGNTIYF. Supplemented by reference TRBV5-1 and TRBJ1-3, the full variable domain reads KAGVTQTPRYLIKTRGQQVTLSCSPISGHRSVSWYQQTPGQGLQFLFEYFSETQRNKGNFPGRFSGRQFSNSRSEMNVSTLELGDSALYLCASSVSSGNTIYFGEGSWLTVV.

As to this clone: Germline is not matched at one junction end, which may reflect a read error. The chain recombines TRBV30 with TRBJ2-5, with 8 bases aligning to TRBD1. The CDR3 has 12 amino acids. Germline V gene data show CDR1 as GTSNPN and CDR2 as SVGIG (reference sequence). For the CDR3, the DNA is TGTGCCTGGAGTGGTGGACAGGGATATTATCACTTC. This translates into CAWSGGQGYYHF.

The rearrangement links TRBV5-4 to TRBJ2-5, with D hard to call. V lost 4 bases and J lost 1, with 20 bases in between. Germline assignment: CDR1 SGHNT and CDR2 YYREEE (reference sequence). The CDR3 covers 17 residues. CDR3: CASSHGLRATAQETQYF. CDR3 DNA sequence: TGTGCCAGCAGCCATGGTCTTAGGGCCACCGCCCAAGAGACCCAGTACTTC.

The chain links TRBV7-9 to TRBJ2-5; 10 nucleotides agree with TRBD2. Germline CDR1 SEHNR, CDR2 FQNEAQ (reference sequence). After removal of 5 bases from V and 7 bases from J, the junction contained 4 bases not matched to a gene. The CDR3 covers 13 residues. CDR3 in amino acids: CASSTSGVTTQYF. Here the CDR3 DNA reads TGTGCCAGCAGCACTAGCGGGGTAACGACCCAGTACTTC.

Ten or more counts support this clone. The chain has TRBV7-3 and TRBJ2-2; no reliable D call. This CDR3 contains 14 residues. The V gene's germline CDR1 is SGHTA and CDR2 FQGTGA. V was cut by 5 bases and J by 0 bases, with 7 bases left in between. CDR3 loop: CASSPSTNTGELFF. The CDR3 bases are TGTGCCAGCAGCCCGAGTACGAACACCGGGGAGCTGTTTTTT.

This chain connects TRBV3-1 (or the pseudogene TRBV3-2) to TRBJ2-1; 9 bases line up with TRBD2. Trimming removed 5 bases from V and 6 bases from J; junction bases left unmatched: 8. CDR3 size: 15 residues. In germline, CDR1 is LGHDT, CDR2 YNNKEL (reference sequence). CDR3 region: CASSSPSGVGNEQFF. The CDR3 coding sequence is TGTGCCAGCAGCTCTCCTAGCGGGGTTGGCAATGAGCAGTTCTTC.

The V gene is TRBV27, the J gene TRBJ1-4; 12 bases match TRBD1. Per germline, CDR1 MNHEY and CDR2 SMNVEV (reference sequence). This CDR3 is 16 amino acids long. Germline trimming cut 2 bases from V and 10 bases from J; bases unmatched to any gene: 8. As DNA, the CDR3 is TGTGCCAGCAGTTTAGAAGGGGACAGGGGGCGTTTAAAACTGTTTTTT. It specifies CASSLEGDRGRLKLFF.